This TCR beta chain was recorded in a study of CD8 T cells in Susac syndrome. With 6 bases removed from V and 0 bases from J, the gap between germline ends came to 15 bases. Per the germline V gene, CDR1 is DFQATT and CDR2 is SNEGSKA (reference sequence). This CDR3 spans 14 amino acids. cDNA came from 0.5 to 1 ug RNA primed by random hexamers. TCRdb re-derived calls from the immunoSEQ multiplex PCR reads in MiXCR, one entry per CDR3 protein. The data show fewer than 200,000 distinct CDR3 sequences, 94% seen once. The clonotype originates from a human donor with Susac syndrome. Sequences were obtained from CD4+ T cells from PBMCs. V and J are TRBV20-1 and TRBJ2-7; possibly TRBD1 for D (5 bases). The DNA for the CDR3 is TGCAGTGCGGGTTCCAGGGTTCCCTCCTACGAGCAGTACTTC. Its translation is CSAGSRVPSYEQYF.